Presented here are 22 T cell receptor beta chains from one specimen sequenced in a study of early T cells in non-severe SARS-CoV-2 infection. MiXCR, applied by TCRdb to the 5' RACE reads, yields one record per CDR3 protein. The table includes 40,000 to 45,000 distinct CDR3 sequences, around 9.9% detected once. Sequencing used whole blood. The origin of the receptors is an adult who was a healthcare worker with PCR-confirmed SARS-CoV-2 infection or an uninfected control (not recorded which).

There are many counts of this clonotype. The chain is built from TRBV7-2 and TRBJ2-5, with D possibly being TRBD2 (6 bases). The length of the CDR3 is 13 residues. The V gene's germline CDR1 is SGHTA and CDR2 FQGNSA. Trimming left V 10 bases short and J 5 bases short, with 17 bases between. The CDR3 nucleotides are TGTGCCACCAACCTTGGAGGGTGGGAGACCCAGTACTTC. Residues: CATNLGGWETQYF. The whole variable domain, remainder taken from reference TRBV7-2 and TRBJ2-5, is GAGVSQSPSNKVTEKGKDVELRCDPISGHTALYWYRQSLGQGLEFLIYFQGNSAPDKSGLPSDRFSAERTGGSVSTLTIQRTQQEDSAVYLCATNLGGWETQYFGPGTRLLVL.

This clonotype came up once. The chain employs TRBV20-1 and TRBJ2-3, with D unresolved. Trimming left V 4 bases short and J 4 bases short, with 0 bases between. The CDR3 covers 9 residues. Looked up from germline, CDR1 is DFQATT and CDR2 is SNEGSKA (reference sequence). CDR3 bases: TGCAGTGCTACAGATACGCAGTATTTT. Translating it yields CSATDTQYF.

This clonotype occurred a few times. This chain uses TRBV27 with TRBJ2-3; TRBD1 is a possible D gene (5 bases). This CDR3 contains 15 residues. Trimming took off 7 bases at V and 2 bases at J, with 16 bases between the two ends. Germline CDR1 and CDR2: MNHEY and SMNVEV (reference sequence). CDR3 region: CASTPFRGNTDTQYF. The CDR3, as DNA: TGTGCCAGCACCCCCTTTAGGGGTAACACAGATACGCAGTATTTT.

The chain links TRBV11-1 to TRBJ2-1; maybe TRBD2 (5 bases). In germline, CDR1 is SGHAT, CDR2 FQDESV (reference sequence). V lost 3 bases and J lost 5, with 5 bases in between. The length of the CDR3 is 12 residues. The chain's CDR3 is CASSFGDNEQFF. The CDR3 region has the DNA TGTGCCAGCAGCTTCGGGGACAATGAGCAGTTCTTC.

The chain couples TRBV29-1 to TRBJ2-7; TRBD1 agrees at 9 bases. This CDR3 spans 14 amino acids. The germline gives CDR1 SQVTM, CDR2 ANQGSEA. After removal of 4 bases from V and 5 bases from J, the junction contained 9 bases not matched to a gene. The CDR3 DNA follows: TGCAGCGTTGTAATTCCCGGGACAGGGAACGAGCAGTACTTC. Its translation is CSVVIPGTGNEQYF.

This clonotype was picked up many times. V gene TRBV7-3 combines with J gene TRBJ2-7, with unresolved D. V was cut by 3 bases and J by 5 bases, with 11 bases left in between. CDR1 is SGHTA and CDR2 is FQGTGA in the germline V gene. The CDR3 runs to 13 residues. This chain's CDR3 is CASSFSAYDEQYF. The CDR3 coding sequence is TGTGCCAGCAGCTTTTCCGCCTACGACGAGCAGTACTTC.

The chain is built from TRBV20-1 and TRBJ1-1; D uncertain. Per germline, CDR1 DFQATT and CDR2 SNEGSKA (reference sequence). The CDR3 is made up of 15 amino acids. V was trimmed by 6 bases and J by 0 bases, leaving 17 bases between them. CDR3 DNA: TGCAGTGCCATCCCCCCCGCAGGCATGAACACTGAAGCTTTCTTT. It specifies CSAIPPAGMNTEAFF.

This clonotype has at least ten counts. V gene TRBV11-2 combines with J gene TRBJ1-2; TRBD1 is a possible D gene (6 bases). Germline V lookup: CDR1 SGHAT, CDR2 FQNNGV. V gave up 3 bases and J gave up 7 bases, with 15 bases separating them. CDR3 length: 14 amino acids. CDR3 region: CASSFPGGQAGYTF. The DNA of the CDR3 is TGTGCCAGCAGCTTTCCCGGGGGCCAGGCTGGCTACACCTTC.

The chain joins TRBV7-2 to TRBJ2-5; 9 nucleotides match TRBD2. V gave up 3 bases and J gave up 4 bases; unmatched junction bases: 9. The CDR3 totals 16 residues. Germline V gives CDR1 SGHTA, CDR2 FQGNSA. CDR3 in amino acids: CASSFQLAGLGETQYF. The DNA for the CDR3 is TGTGCCAGCAGCTTCCAGCTAGCGGGGTTGGGAGAGACCCAGTACTTC.

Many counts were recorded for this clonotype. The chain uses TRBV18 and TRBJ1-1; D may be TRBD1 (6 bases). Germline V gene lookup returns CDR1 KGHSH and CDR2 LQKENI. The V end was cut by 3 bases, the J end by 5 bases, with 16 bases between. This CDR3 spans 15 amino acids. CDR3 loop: CASSPYTGTTTEAFF. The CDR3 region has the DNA TGTGCCAGCTCACCCTACACCGGGACAACTACTGAAGCTTTCTTT.

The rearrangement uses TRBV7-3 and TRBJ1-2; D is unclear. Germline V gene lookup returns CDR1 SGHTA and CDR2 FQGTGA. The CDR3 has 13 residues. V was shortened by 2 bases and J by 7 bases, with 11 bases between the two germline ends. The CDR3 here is CASSLSIGSGYTF. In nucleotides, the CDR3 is TGTGCCAGCAGCTTATCAATAGGGAGTGGCTACACCTTC.

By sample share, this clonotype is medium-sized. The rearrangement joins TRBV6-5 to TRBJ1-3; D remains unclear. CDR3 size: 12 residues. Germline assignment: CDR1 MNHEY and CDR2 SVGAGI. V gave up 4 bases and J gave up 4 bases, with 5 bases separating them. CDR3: CASSFEGNTIYF. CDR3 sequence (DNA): TGTGCCAGCAGTTTCGAAGGAAACACCATATATTTT.

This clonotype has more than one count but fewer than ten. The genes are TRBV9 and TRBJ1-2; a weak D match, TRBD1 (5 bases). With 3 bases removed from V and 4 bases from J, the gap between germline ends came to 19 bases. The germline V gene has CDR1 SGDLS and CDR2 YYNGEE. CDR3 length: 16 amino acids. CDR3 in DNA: TGTGCCAGCAGCGCCAGAGACAGTCTAACTTCCTATGGCTACACCTTC. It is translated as CASSARDSLTSYGYTF.

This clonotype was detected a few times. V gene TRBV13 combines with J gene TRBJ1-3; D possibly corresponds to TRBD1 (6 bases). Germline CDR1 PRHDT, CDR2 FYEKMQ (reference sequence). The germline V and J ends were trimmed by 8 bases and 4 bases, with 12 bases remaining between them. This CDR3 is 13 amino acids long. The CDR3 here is CASGNRVGNTIYF. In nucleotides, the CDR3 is TGTGCCAGCGGAAACAGGGTAGGAAACACCATATATTTT.

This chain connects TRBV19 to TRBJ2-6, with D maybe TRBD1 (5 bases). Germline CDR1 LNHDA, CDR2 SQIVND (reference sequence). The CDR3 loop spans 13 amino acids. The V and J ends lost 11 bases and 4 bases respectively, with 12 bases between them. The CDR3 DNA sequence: TGTGCCGGCAGGGATCGGGGGGCCAACGTCCTGACTTTC. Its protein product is CAGRDRGANVLTF.

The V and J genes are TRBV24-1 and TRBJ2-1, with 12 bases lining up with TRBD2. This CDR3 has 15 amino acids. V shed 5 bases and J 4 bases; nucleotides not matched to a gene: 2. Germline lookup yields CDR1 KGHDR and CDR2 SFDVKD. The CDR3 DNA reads TGTGCCACCAGTGCCGGGACTAGCGGGTACAATGAGCAGTTCTTC. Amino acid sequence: CATSAGTSGYNEQFF.

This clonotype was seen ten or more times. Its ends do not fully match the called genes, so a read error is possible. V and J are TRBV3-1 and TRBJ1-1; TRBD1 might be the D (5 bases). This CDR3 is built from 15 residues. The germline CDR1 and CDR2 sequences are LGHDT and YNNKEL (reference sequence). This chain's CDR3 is CASSQGAVSDTEAFF. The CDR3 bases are TGTGCCAGCAGTCAAGGGGCCGTTTCAGACACTGAAGCTTTCTTT.

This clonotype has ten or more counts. The CDR3 region is CASSLVGTANIQYF. CDR3 in DNA: TGTGCCAGCAGCTTAGTAGGGACAGCAAACATTCAGTACTTC. The rearrangement joins TRBV7-8 to TRBJ2-4; 7 nucleotides match TRBD1. The CDR3 is 14 amino acids. Trimming at V came to 1 base and at J to 6 bases, leaving 3 bases not matched to a gene. Germline CDR1 is SGHVS and CDR2 is FQNEAQ.

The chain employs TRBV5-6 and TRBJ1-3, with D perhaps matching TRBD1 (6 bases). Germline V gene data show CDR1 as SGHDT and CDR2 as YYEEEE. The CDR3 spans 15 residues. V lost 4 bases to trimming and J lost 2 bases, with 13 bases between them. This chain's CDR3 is CASSPRSGAGNTIYF. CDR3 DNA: TGTGCCAGCAGCCCGAGATCAGGGGCTGGAAACACCATATATTTT. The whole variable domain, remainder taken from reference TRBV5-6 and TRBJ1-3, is DAGVTQSPTHLIKTRGQQVTLRCSPKSGHDTVSWYQQALGQGPQFIFQYYEEEERQRGNFPDRFSGHQFPNYSSELNVNALLLGDSALYLCASSPRSGAGNTIYFGEGSWLTVV.

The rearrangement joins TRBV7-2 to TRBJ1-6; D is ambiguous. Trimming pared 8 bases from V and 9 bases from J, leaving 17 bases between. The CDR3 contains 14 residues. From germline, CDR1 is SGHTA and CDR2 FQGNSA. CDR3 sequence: CASFETLSPSPLHF. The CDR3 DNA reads TGTGCCAGCTTCGAGACACTCTCCCCTTCACCCCTCCACTTT. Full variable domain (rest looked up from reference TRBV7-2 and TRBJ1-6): GAGVSQSPSNKVTEKGKDVELRCDPISGHTALYWYRQSLGQGLEFLIYFQGNSAPDKSGLPSDRFSAERTGGSVSTLTIQRTQQEDSAVYLCASFETLSPSPLHFGNGTRLTVT.

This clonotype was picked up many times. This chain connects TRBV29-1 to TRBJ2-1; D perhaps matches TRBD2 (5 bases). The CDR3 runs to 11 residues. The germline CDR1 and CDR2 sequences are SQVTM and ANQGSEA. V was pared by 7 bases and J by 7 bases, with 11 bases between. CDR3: CSASRGNEQFF. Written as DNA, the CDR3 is TGCAGCGCATCACGCGGGAATGAGCAGTTCTTC.

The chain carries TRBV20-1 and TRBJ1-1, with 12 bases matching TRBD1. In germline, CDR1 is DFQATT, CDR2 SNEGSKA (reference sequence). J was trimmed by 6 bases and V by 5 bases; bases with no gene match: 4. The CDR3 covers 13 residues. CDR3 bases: TGCAGTGCTTCCGGGACAGGGGGCTCTGAAGCTTTCTTT. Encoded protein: CSASGTGGSEAFF.